The clone carrying this TCR beta chain was counted many times. TCRdb re-analysed the reads in MiXCR, keeping a single row per CDR3 protein. The repertoire holds approximately 490,000 distinct CDR3 sequences, with over 9% as singletons. The sample belongs to a study of T cell repertoires in cytomegalovirus infection. On the study more broadly: Based on public TCR beta signatures, there were indications of CMV infection and of a matching HLA type.

Germline V gene sequence: CDR1 LNHNV, CDR2 YYDKDF (reference sequence). Trimming pared 3 bases from V and 0 bases from J, leaving 3 bases between. The CDR3 extends over 13 amino acids. The sequenced sample was PBMCs. This TCR was sampled from a human donor in good health (CMV status not recorded). Some clones in this sample may be carry-over from other donors' samples. The chain employs TRBV15 and TRBJ1-5; D is unclear. The CDR3 nucleotides are TGTGCCACCAGCAGGACTAGCAATCAGCCCCAGCATTTT. It encodes CATSRTSNQPQHF.